This entry lists 14 T cell receptor beta chains sequenced from one sample in a study of blood T cell repertoires in COVID-19. Libraries were prepared by immunoSEQ multiplex PCR; TCRdb keeps only in-frame clonotypes and omits some of them. The sample shows approximately 130,000 clones, about 88% of them seen only once. Sequenced material: PBMCs or T cells enriched from blood (not recorded which). Source of these receptors: a woman aged 50 to 60 who had recovered from COVID-19.

The chain couples TRBV19 to TRBJ2-6; 8 nucleotides align to TRBD1. This CDR3 is built from 15 residues. With V trimmed by 7 bases and J by 1 base, 3 bases remained unmatched. Germline CDR1 LNHDA, CDR2 SQIVND (reference sequence). The CDR3 here is CASTRQGSGANVLTF. CDR3 sequence (DNA): TGTGCCAGTACAAGACAGGGGTCTGGGGCCAACGTCCTGACTTTC.

V and J are TRBV5-4 and TRBJ1-1; the D gene is possibly TRBD1 (6 bases). V was clipped by 4 bases and J by 4 bases, with 11 bases between them. CDR1 and CDR2 (germline): SGHNT, YYREEE (reference sequence). The CDR3 extends over 13 amino acids. CDR3 amino acids: CASSHRARTEAFF. The CDR3 nucleotides are TGTGCCAGCAGCCACAGGGCCCGCACTGAAGCTTTCTTT.

This chain links TRBV7-9 with TRBJ2-7; possibly TRBD1 for D (5 bases). CDR3 length equals 15 residues. Germline values: CDR1 SEHNR, CDR2 FQNEAQ (reference sequence). Deletions cut 5 bases from V and 7 bases from J, with 21 bases between. The CDR3 DNA follows: TGTGCCAGCAGCCAAACAGGAATAATATGGCCAGAGCAGTACTTC. Amino acid sequence: CASSQTGIIWPEQYF.

This sequence joins TRBV2 and TRBJ1-3; D not resolved. CDR1 and CDR2 (germline): SNHLY, FYNNEI. V shed 2 bases and J shed 2 bases, with 10 bases lying between them. The CDR3 runs 15 residues. The CDR3 spells CASSEYYSAGNTIYF. CDR3 bases: TGTGCCAGCAGTGAATATTATTCCGCTGGAAACACCATATATTTT.

The chain employs TRBV4-2 and TRBJ1-2; 10 bases are a match to TRBD1. The germline gives CDR1 LGHNA, CDR2 YNFKEQ. The CDR3 has 16 amino acids. Trimming at V came to 1 base and at J to 3 bases, leaving 5 bases not matched to a gene. The CDR3 protein is CASSQVRDRGHYGYTF. DNA of the CDR3: TGTGCCAGCAGCCAAGTTCGGGACAGGGGCCACTATGGCTACACCTTC.

V is TRBV12-3 or TRBV12-4 and J is TRBJ2-7; D unresolved. V lost 6 bases and J 3 bases, leaving 9 bases between the germline ends. This CDR3 spans 12 amino acids. The CDR3 DNA sequence: TGTGCCAGCAGCCTTAGAGTCTACGAGCAGTACTTC. Encoded protein: CASSLRVYEQYF.

This chain joins TRBV6-5 and TRBJ2-5, with D hard to call. This CDR3 comprises 14 residues. Germline V gene data show CDR1 as MNHEY and CDR2 as SVGAGI. The V end was cut by 5 bases, the J end by 2 bases, with 12 bases between. CDR3 residues: CASSQSPFQETQYF. In nucleotides, the CDR3 is TGTGCCAGCAGTCAGTCACCCTTTCAAGAGACCCAGTACTTC.

This clone has only a few counts. The rearrangement uses TRBV5-1 and TRBJ1-5; 10 bases align to TRBD1. The CDR3 runs 14 residues. Germline V lookup: CDR1 SGHRS, CDR2 YFSETQ. V lost 7 bases to trimming and J lost 6 bases; unmatched junction nucleotides: 7. CDR3 DNA: TGCGCCAGCCGACTGACAGGGGGCGGTCAGCCCCAGCATTTT. This gives the protein CASRLTGGGQPQHF.

This chain connects TRBV25-1 to TRBJ1-5, with 10 bases lining up with TRBD1. The germline V gene encodes CDR1 MGHDK and CDR2 SYGVNS. CDR3 length: 15 amino acids. After removal of 4 bases from V and 3 bases from J, the junction contained 3 bases not matched to a gene. In DNA form, the CDR3 reads TGTGCCAGCAGTGCGACAGGGGGCCTCAATCAGCCCCAGCATTTT. Translating gives CASSATGGLNQPQHF.

The chain employs TRBV5-5 and TRBJ2-5; 9 nucleotides match TRBD2. The germline gives CDR1 SGHKS, CDR2 YYEKEE (reference sequence). The junction had 3 bases not matched to a gene; V was cut back by 0 bases and J by 0 bases. CDR3 length: 16 residues. CDR3 bases: TGTGCCAGCAGCTTGGGAGCGGGGGGCAACCAAGAGACCCAGTACTTC. Its translation: CASSLGAGGNQETQYF.

The rearrangement links TRBV7-2 to TRBJ1-6; D might be TRBD1 (6 bases). CDR1 is SGHTA and CDR2 is FQGNSA in the germline V gene. The CDR3 contains 16 residues. V lost 3 bases and J lost 4, with 13 bases in between. CDR3 region: CASSFVQGQYNSPLHF. The CDR3 bases are TGTGCCAGCAGCTTCGTCCAAGGACAGTATAATTCACCCCTCCACTTT.

This chain connects TRBV19 to TRBJ1-2; 9 nucleotides line up with TRBD1. The CDR3 totals 16 residues. With V trimmed by 6 bases and J by 2 bases, 10 bases remained unmatched. Looked up from germline, CDR1 is LNHDA and CDR2 is SQIVND (reference sequence). The CDR3 reads CASSRGDRDANYGYTF. CDR3 DNA sequence: TGTGCCAGTAGCCGTGGGGACAGGGACGCGAACTATGGCTACACCTTC.

The V call is TRBV4-3, the J call TRBJ2-3, with 7 nucleotides matching TRBD2. The V gene end was trimmed by 0 bases and the J gene end by 2 bases; junction bases not matched to a gene: 11. There are 18 residues in the CDR3. In germline, CDR1 is LGHNA, CDR2 YSLEER. The CDR3 sequence: CASSQDLRGAGNTDTQYF. CDR3 coding DNA: TGCGCCAGCAGCCAAGATCTCCGTGGAGCGGGGAACACAGATACGCAGTATTTT.

The chain has TRBV4-3 and TRBJ2-3; D unresolved. Germline V gene lookup returns CDR1 LGHNA and CDR2 YSLEER. The CDR3 length is 15 residues. V was shortened by 4 bases and J by 1 base, with 12 bases between the two germline ends. In DNA form, the CDR3 reads TGCGCCAGCAGCCGGAGTGGAATTGGCACAGATACGCAGTATTTT. Its protein is CASSRSGIGTDTQYF.